One and the same sample provided the 23 T cell receptor beta chains below, sequenced in a study of PD-1 blockade in classical Hodgkin lymphoma. Time point noted: newly diagnosed, previously untreated cHL patient sample. Magnetic negative selection was used to purify CD4+ T cells from PBMCs that had been thawed. Method: immunoSEQ multiplex PCR; TCRdb's copy keeps in-frame clones and lacks some. The sample records roughly 27,000 clones, around 89% being singletons. The sample taken for sequencing was CD4+ T cells from blood. Receptor source: a human donor with classical Hodgkin lymphoma.

The V and J genes are TRBV11-2 and TRBJ2-5, with unresolved D. Trimming shortened V by 5 bases and J by 4 bases, and 11 bases separated the two germline ends. CDR1 is SGHAT, CDR2 FQNNGV, per germline. The CDR3 runs to 13 residues. The CDR3 nucleotides are TGTGCCAGCAGCCCGCGCGTGGCAGAGACCCAGTACTTC. It codes for CASSPRVAETQYF.

J is TRBJ2-1 and V is TRBV6-5; possible D gene TRBD2, 6 bases. V was pared by 2 bases and J by 1 base, with 12 bases between. CDR3 length: 16 residues. CDR1 is MNHEY and CDR2 is SVGAGI in the germline V gene. The CDR3 coding sequence is TGTGCCAGCAGTTACCGGACTATGGGTTCCTACAATGAGCAGTTCTTC. This codes for CASSYRTMGSYNEQFF.

The V gene is TRBV5-1, the J gene TRBJ1-2; 9 bases fit TRBD1. From germline, CDR1 is SGHRS and CDR2 YFSETQ. The CDR3 sequence is 13 residues long. Trimming cost V 2 bases and J 6 bases; bases outside gene matches: 2. CDR3 loop: CASSFTGGHGYTF. The CDR3 nucleotides read TGCGCCAGCAGCTTCACAGGGGGCCATGGCTACACCTTC.

The V gene is TRBV9, the J gene TRBJ2-2, with D hard to call. Germline assignment: CDR1 SGDLS and CDR2 YYNGEE. Trimming left V 3 bases short and J 5 bases short, with 8 bases between. The CDR3 extends over 13 amino acids. The CDR3 DNA reads TGTGCCAGCAGCGCCGATGTAACCGGGGAGCTGTTTTTT. This gives the protein CASSADVTGELFF. The complete variable domain, with remaining parts taken from reference TRBV9 and TRBJ2-2, reads DSGVTQTPKHLITATGQRVTLRCSPRSGDLSVYWYQQSLDQGLQFLIQYYNGEERAKGNILERFSAQQFPDLHSELNLSSLELGDSALYFCASSADVTGELFFGEGSRLTVL.

The V call is TRBV2, the J call TRBJ1-4; 11 bases are shared with TRBD1. Germline values: CDR1 SNHLY, CDR2 FYNNEI. The V gene end was trimmed by 7 bases and the J gene end by 3 bases; junction bases not matched to a gene: 4. The CDR3 sequence is 15 residues long. The CDR3 bases are TGTGCCAGCACCGGACAGGGGGCGGCTAATGAAAAACTGTTTTTT. Its protein is CASTGQGAANEKLFF. Filled out from reference TRBV2 and TRBJ1-4, the complete variable domain reads EPEVTQTPSHQVTQMGQEVILRCVPISNHLYFYWYRQILGQKVEFLVSFYNNEISEKSEIFDDQFSVERPDGSNFTLKIRSTKLEDSAMYFCASTGQGAANEKLFFGSGTQLSVL.

The V and J genes are TRBV10-1 and TRBJ2-2, with a possible D match to TRBD1 (5 bases). Germline V CDR1 and CDR2: WNHNN, SYGVQD (reference sequence). V was clipped by 6 bases and J by 12 bases, with 17 bases between them. The CDR3 loop spans 13 amino acids. CDR3 amino acids: CASSEPERTQLFF. CDR3 sequence (DNA): TGCGCCAGCAGCGAACCGGAGAGGACACAGCTGTTTTTT.

The chain links TRBV28 to TRBJ2-1, with D possibly matching TRBD1 (5 bases). V shed 11 bases and J shed 5 bases, with 19 bases lying between them. Germline CDR1 MDHEN, CDR2 SYDVKM. The CDR3 length is 14 residues. The chain's CDR3 is CAAGWQGMNNEQFF. The DNA for the CDR3 is TGTGCCGCCGGTTGGCAGGGAATGAACAATGAGCAGTTCTTC.

CDR3: CASSLDRGPYEQYF. The CDR3 DNA reads TGTGCCAGCAGCTTGGACAGGGGGCCCTACGAGCAGTACTTC. The chain links TRBV5-4 to TRBJ2-7; 9 nucleotides match TRBD1. Germline-derived CDR1 and CDR2 are SGHNT and YYREEE (reference sequence). Trimming removed 0 bases from V and 2 bases from J; junction bases left unmatched: 0. The CDR3 has 14 residues.

The rearrangement links TRBV7-9 to TRBJ2-3; maybe TRBD2 (6 bases). Trimming shortened V by 0 bases and J by 0 bases, and 10 bases separated the two germline ends. The CDR3 is 16 residues long. The V gene's germline CDR1 is SEHNR and CDR2 FQNEAQ (reference sequence). Written as DNA, the CDR3 is TGTGCCAGCAGCTTAGCCGGCGGGACTAGCACAGATACGCAGTATTTT. Residues: CASSLAGGTSTDTQYF.

The chain has TRBV20-1 and TRBJ2-5; no definite D call. V lost 4 bases to trimming and J lost 6 bases, with 9 bases between them. The CDR3 is 11 amino acids. Germline V gene data show CDR1 as DFQATT and CDR2 as SNEGSKA (reference sequence). CDR3 amino acids: CSAKQQKTQYF. The CDR3 region has the DNA TGCAGTGCTAAACAGCAAAAGACCCAGTACTTC.

This chain links TRBV7-2 with TRBJ2-5; no reliable D call. V was cut by 5 bases and J by 1 base, with 11 bases left in between. From germline, CDR1 is SGHTA and CDR2 FQGNSA. The CDR3 extends over 14 amino acids. CDR3 sequence reads: CASSVSSSQETQYF. The CDR3 coding sequence is TGTGCCAGCAGCGTTAGTAGTTCCCAAGAGACCCAGTACTTC.

This sequence joins TRBV21-1 and TRBJ2-7; no DNA check was done on the table's D call, TRBD2. TRBV21-1 has pseudogene status. The CDR3 extends over 17 amino acids. The CDR3 protein is CASSKGAAGTSFYEQYF. For the CDR3, the DNA is TGTGCCAGCAGCAAAGGTGCTGCCGGGACTAGCTTCTACGAGCAGTACTTC.

This chain connects TRBV18 to TRBJ2-5; D gene ambiguous. Per germline, CDR1 KGHSH and CDR2 LQKENI. The CDR3 sequence is 16 residues long. V was clipped by 4 bases and J by 7 bases, with 22 bases between them. DNA for the CDR3: TGTGCCAGCTCACTCGATGGAGCCGTTACTATAAGGACCCAGTACTTC. This codes for CASSLDGAVTIRTQYF.

The chain uses TRBV19 and TRBJ1-2, with TRBD1 identical over 8 bases. With 5 bases clipped from V and 4 bases from J, the junction kept 9 bases outside the gene matches. CDR1 is LNHDA, CDR2 SQIVND, per germline (reference sequence). The CDR3 runs 15 residues. CDR3 coding DNA: TGTGCCAGTAGTCCGGGGACAGGCAGGATCTATGGCTACACCTTC. Protein: CASSPGTGRIYGYTF.

The V call is TRBV18, the J call TRBJ1-5; no reliable D call. V gave up 4 bases and J gave up 1 base, with 11 bases separating them. Germline lookup yields CDR1 KGHSH and CDR2 LQKENI. The CDR3 runs to 15 residues. The CDR3 DNA reads TGTGCCAGCTCACATTCATCGGTCAGCAATCAGCCCCAGCATTTT. Its protein is CASSHSSVSNQPQHF.

The genes are TRBV6-1 and TRBJ1-5, with TRBD1 identical over 7 bases. Germline CDR1 reads MNHNS; CDR2 reads SASEGT. The CDR3 contains 14 residues. J gave up 8 bases and V 2 bases, and 6 bases lay outside the gene matches. CDR3 protein: CASSELRGQEPQHF. The CDR3 DNA reads TGTGCCAGCAGTGAATTAAGGGGGCAGGAGCCCCAGCATTTT.

The V call is TRBV4-3, the J call TRBJ2-5; possibly TRBD1 for D (6 bases). The CDR3 contains 15 residues. Germline assignment: CDR1 LGHNA and CDR2 YSLEER. Trimming removed 3 bases at V and 3 bases at J, with 14 bases between. This chain's CDR3 is CASSHSLDREETQYF. Written as DNA, the CDR3 is TGCGCCAGCAGCCACTCGTTGGACAGAGAAGAGACCCAGTACTTC.

The chain couples TRBV29-1 to TRBJ1-1, with D possibly TRBD1 on 5 matching bases. The CDR3 length is 13 residues. The germline V gene has CDR1 SQVTM and CDR2 ANQGSEA. This CDR3 is CTYRQKMNTEAFF. CDR3 nucleotide sequence: TGCACCTACAGACAGAAAATGAACACTGAAGCTTTCTTT.

The chain employs TRBV5-8 and TRBJ1-5, with a tentative D call TRBD1 (5 bases). V lost 4 bases and J lost 9, with 11 bases in between. The CDR3 is made up of 12 amino acids. Germline lookup yields CDR1 SGHTS and CDR2 YDEGEE. The CDR3 bases are TGTGCCAGCAGCGCTATAAGGGGGCCCCAGCATTTT. Amino acid sequence: CASSAIRGPQHF.

This chain links TRBV21-1 with TRBJ2-3; TRBD1, the D gene given by the table, was not confirmed from the DNA. TRBV21-1 is described as a pseudogene. The CDR3 loop spans 18 amino acids. DNA for the CDR3: TGTGCCAGCAGCAAAGAAGTTGGACAGCGGTGTGGCACAGATACGCAGTATTTT. Its translation is CASSKEVGQRCGTDTQYF.

The DNA for the CDR3 is TGTGCCAGCAGCCCCGTGGCAGCAATCAATGAGCAGTTCTTC. Protein sequence: CASSPVAAINEQFF. The V call is TRBV7-9, the J call TRBJ2-1; D uncertain. V was shortened by 5 bases and J by 6 bases, with 14 bases between the two germline ends. The CDR3 is made up of 14 amino acids. Germline assignment: CDR1 SEHNR and CDR2 FQNEAQ (reference sequence).

This clone was detected a few times. The rearrangement links TRBV30 to TRBJ1-1; D is possibly TRBD1 (5 bases). The CDR3 has 13 residues. Germline CDR1 is GTSNPN and CDR2 is SVGIG (reference sequence). With 2 bases removed from V and 5 bases from J, the gap between germline ends came to 12 bases. CDR3 loop: CAWSQGGGTEAFF. Written as DNA, the CDR3 is TGTGCCTGGAGTCAGGGTGGGGGGACTGAAGCTTTCTTT.

Only one count was recorded for this clone. The rearrangement links TRBV5-1 to TRBJ2-5, with D uncertain. The CDR3 totals 13 residues. V shed 4 bases and J shed 5 bases, with 12 bases lying between them. The germline V gene has CDR1 SGHRS and CDR2 YFSETQ. The CDR3 bases are TGCGCCAGCAGCCCCCGGGCCGGGGAGACCCAGTACTTC. It specifies CASSPRAGETQYF.